The clone carrying this T cell receptor beta chain was detected a few times. Antigen specificity is unknown. Per the germline V gene, CDR1 is MNHEY and CDR2 is SVGAGI. The trim removed 7 bases at V and 7 bases at J, leaving 10 bases unmatched. The CDR3 has 15 amino acids. MiXCR was run by TCRdb on the reads, yielding one entry per CDR3 protein. The data contain about 58,000 distinct CDR3 sequences, 20% to 25% of them seen just once; the ten biggest clones take up about 68%. The record originates from a study of T cell repertoires in cytomegalovirus infection. Study background: Recently identified HLA-C-restricted CMV epitopes were used, and well-studied HLA-B-restricted CMV epitopes were used as well. From public TCR beta signatures came an indication of both CMV infection and matching HLA type. The study, taken as a whole, reports: Clonotypes of TCR beta that were HLA-C-restricted and CMV-specific dominated the ex vivo response.

The sequenced sample was CD8+ T cells from cultured PBMCs, obtained from culture after CMV antigen stimulation. The sequence derives from a human donor in good health (CMV status not recorded). Some clones in this sample may be carry-over from other donors' samples. This chain uses TRBV6-5 with TRBJ1-6, with 7 bases identical to TRBD1. For the CDR3, the DNA is TGTGCCAGCACCAAAGACAGGGTTCGCAATTCACCCCTCCACTTT. Encoded protein: CASTKDRVRNSPLHF.